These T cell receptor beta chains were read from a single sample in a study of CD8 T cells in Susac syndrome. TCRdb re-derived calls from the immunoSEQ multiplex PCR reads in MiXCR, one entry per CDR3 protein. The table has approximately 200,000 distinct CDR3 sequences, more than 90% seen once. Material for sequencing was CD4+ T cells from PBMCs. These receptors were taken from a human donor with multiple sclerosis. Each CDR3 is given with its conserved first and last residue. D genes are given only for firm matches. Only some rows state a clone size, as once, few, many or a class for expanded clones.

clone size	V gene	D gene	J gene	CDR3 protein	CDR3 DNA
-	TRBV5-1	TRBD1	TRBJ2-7	CASGSDRGQFYEQYF	TGCGCCAGCGGCTCGGACAGGGGGCAGTTTTACGAGCAGTACTTC
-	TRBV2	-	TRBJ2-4	CASSFRDVKNIQYF	TGTGCCAGCTCCTTCCGGGACGTCAAAAACATTCAGTACTTC
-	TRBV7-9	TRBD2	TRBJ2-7	CASSHYLAGGRRNEQYF	TGTGCCAGCAGCCATTACCTAGCGGGGGGACGACGGAACGAGCAGTACTTC
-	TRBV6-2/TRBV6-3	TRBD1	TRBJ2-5	CASRPTGQTQYF	TGTGCCAGCAGACCGACAGGGCAGACCCAGTACTTC
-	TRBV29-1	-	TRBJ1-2	CSVVDPFVDGYTF	TGCAGCGTTGTGGACCCCTTTGTCGATGGCTACACCTTC
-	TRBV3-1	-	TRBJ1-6	CASSPGYNSPLHF	TGTGCCAGCAGCCCCGGGTATAATTCACCCCTCCACTTT
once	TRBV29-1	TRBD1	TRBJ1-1	CSVKSGTGGIKAFF	TGCAGCGTCAAATCCGGGACAGGGGGGATAAAAGCTTTCTTT
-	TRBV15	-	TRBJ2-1	CATSARAERDEQFF	TGTGCCACCAGCGCTAGAGCGGAGAGGGATGAGCAGTTCTTC
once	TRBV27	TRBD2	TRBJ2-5	CASSPGLAGQETQYF	TGTGCCAGCAGCCCTGGACTAGCGGGGCAAGAGACCCAGTACTTC
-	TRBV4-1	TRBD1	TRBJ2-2	CASSRRQGNTGELFF	TGCGCCAGCAGTCGACGACAGGGGAACACCGGGGAGCTGTTTTTT
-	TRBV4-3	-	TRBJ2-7	CASSQEVGLYYEQYF	TGCGCCAGCAGCCAAGAAGTGGGGTTATACTACGAGCAGTACTTC
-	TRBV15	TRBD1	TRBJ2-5	CATSRDTRGLRSETQYF	TGTGCCACCAGCAGAGATACGAGGGGGCTCCGGTCAGAGACCCAGTACTTC
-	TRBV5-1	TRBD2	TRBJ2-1	CASSWGLAGGNEQFF	TGCGCCAGCAGCTGGGGACTAGCGGGGGGAAATGAGCAGTTCTTC
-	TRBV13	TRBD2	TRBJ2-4	CASSFVGGGDIQYF	TGTGCCAGCAGCTTCGTCGGCGGGGGTGACATTCAGTACTTC
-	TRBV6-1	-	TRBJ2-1	CASRGGGDYNEQFF	TGTGCCAGCCGGGGAGGGGGCGATTACAATGAGCAGTTCTTC
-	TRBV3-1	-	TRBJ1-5	CASSQDVGAYNQPQHF	TGTGCCAGCAGCCAAGATGTCGGCGCATACAATCAGCCCCAGCATTTT
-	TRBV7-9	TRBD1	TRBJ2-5	CASSPTGGRETQYF	TGTGCCAGCAGCCCTACAGGGGGCAGAGAGACCCAGTACTTC
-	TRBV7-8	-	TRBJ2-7	CASSLVDTSYEQYF	TGTGCCAGCAGCTTAGTCGACACTTCCTACGAGCAGTACTTC
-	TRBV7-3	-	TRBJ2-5	CASSVDPSGTQYF	TGTGCCAGCAGCGTAGACCCGTCAGGGACCCAGTACTTC
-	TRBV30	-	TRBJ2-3	CAWSVMVASDTQYF	TGTGCCTGGAGTGTCATGGTCGCGTCAGATACGCAGTATTTT
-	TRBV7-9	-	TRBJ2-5	CASSSLGRGPEQETQYF	TGTGCCAGCAGCTCCCTCGGGCGGGGGCCTGAACAAGAGACCCAGTACTTC
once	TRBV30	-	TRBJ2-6	CAWGVEAGDSGANVLTF	TGTGCCTGGGGTGTTGAGGCCGGGGACTCTGGGGCCAACGTCCTGACTTTC
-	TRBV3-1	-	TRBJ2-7	CASSQVRLVVHYEQYF	TGTGCCAGCAGCCAAGTTAGACTAGTAGTTCACTACGAGCAGTACTTC
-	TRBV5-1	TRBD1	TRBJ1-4	CASRVAGGEKLFF	TGCGCCAGCAGGGTGGCAGGGGGTGAAAAACTGTTTTTT
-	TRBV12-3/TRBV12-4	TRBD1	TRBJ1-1	CASSLSGTGNTEAFF	TGTGCCAGCAGTTTAAGTGGGACAGGGAACACTGAAGCTTTCTTT
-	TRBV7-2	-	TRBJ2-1	CASSSWGANYNEQFF	TGTGCCAGCAGCTCCTGGGGGGCCAATTACAATGAGCAGTTCTTC
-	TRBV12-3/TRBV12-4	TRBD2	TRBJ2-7	CASSPGTRSYEQYF	TGTGCCAGCAGCCCCGGGACTAGGTCATACGAGCAGTACTTC
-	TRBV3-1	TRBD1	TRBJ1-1	CASSRTGTGRGNTEAFF	TGTGCCAGCAGCCGAACCGGGACAGGAAGGGGGAACACTGAAGCTTTCTTT
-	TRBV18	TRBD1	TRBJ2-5	CASSTGQGEETQYF	TGTGCCAGCTCAACCGGACAGGGGGAAGAGACCCAGTACTTC
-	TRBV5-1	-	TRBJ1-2	CASSIQDSIYGYTF	TGCGCCAGCAGCATCCAGGACAGCATCTATGGCTACACCTTC
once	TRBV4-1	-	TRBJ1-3	CASSQAEDTASGNTIYF	TGCGCCAGCAGCCAAGCGGAGGACACAGCTTCTGGAAACACCATATATTTT
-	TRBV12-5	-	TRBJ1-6	CASGPRLTGSPLHF	TGTGCTAGTGGACCTCGCCTGACCGGATCACCCCTCCACTTT
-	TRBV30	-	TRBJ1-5	CAWSTPGPLGRAWGNQPQHF	TGTGCCTGGAGTACGCCGGGGCCCCTCGGCAGGGCATGGGGCAATCAGCCCCAGCATTTT
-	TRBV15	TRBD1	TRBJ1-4	CATSRRRTGMNEKLFF	TGTGCCACCAGCAGGAGGAGGACAGGGATGAATGAAAAACTGTTTTTT
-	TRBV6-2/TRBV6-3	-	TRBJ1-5	CASRGIGQGGQPQHF	TGTGCCAGCAGGGGCATAGGGCAGGGAGGTCAGCCCCAGCATTTT
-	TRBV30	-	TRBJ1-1	CAWSVLGPAFAFF	TGTGCCTGGAGTGTACTGGGTCCAGCCTTTGCTTTCTTT
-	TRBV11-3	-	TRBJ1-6	CASSLRTAYNSPLHF	TGTGCCAGCAGCTTACGGACAGCCTATAATTCACCCCTCCACTTT
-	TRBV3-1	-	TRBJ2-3	CASSKGGGGPSTDTQYF	TGTGCCAGCAGCAAAGGGGGCGGGGGGCCCAGCACAGATACGCAGTATTTT
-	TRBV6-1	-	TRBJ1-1	CASTRNTEAFF	TGTGCCAGCACCCGCAACACTGAAGCTTTCTTT
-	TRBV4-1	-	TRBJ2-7	CASSQDWGGGGYEQYF	TGCGCCAGCAGCCAAGATTGGGGAGGAGGGGGCTACGAGCAGTACTTC
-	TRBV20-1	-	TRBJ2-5	CSAREGLEETQYF	TGCAGTGCTAGAGAGGGACTGGAAGAGACCCAGTACTTC